This TCR beta chain derives from a study of blood T cell repertoires in COVID-19. The CDR3 sequence is 15 residues long. Original methodology: Estimates of nucleated cell counts were drawn from the amplification of reference gene primers. Method: immunoSEQ multiplex PCR; TCRdb's copy keeps in-frame clones and lacks some. V, J and clone size are those of that table, while D and trimming were read from the DNA. The table has 50,000 to 70,000 clones, around 90% seen once; the top ten hold around 8.4%. This clonotype originated in a woman of 80 years or more with active COVID-19. J is TRBJ2-2 and V is TRBV21-1; TRBD2, the table's D call, lacks a check against the DNA. TRBV21-1 is a pseudogene locus. The sample consisted of peripheral blood. CDR3 in amino acids: CASRKTAGDPGELFF. The CDR3 DNA reads TGTGCCAGCAGGAAAACGGCGGGAGACCCCGGGGAGCTGTTTTTT.